A selection of T cell receptor beta chains follows, all from one sample in a study of PD-1 blockade in classical Hodgkin lymphoma. Data came from immunoSEQ multiplex PCR; TCRdb stores just in-frame clones and leaves some out. There are approximately 41,000 clones in the sample; 86% occur only once, and just over 5.5% lies in the top ten. The sample here was peripheral blood mononuclear cells (PBMCs), taken before the second cycle of nivolumab. These receptors originate from a human donor with classical Hodgkin lymphoma. Each CDR3 is given with its conserved first and last residue. The D gene is left open where the match is weak. The listing skips clone size in some rows; elsewhere it reads once, few, many or a size class.

d_call: .
j_call: TRBJ2-7
v_call: TRBV28
clone_size: .
cdr3_aa: CASSLYRATYEQYF
cdr3_nt: TGTGCCAGCAGTTTATACAGGGCTACGTACGAGCAGTACTTC

d_call: .
j_call: TRBJ2-3
v_call: TRBV2
clone_size: .
cdr3_aa: CASTVSLMDTQYF
cdr3_nt: TGTGCCAGCACTGTTAGCTTGATGGATACGCAGTATTTT

d_call: TRBD1
j_call: TRBJ1-1
v_call: TRBV4-1
clone_size: .
cdr3_aa: CASSQGQSTEAFF
cdr3_nt: TGCGCCAGCAGCCAGGGACAGAGCACTGAAGCTTTCTTT

d_call: .
j_call: TRBJ2-3
v_call: TRBV7-9
clone_size: .
cdr3_aa: CASSPDTSTDTQYF
cdr3_nt: TGTGCCAGCAGCCCTGATACTAGCACAGATACGCAGTATTTT

d_call: .
j_call: TRBJ2-5
v_call: TRBV13
clone_size: .
cdr3_aa: CASSLQGGQETQYF
cdr3_nt: TGTGCCAGCAGCTTACAAGGGGGCCAAGAGACCCAGTACTTC

d_call: .
j_call: TRBJ2-2
v_call: TRBV11-2
clone_size: few
cdr3_aa: CAGGPSGTGELFF
cdr3_nt: TGTGCCGGGGGACCCAGCGGCACCGGGGAGCTGTTTTTT

d_call: TRBD1
j_call: TRBJ1-6
v_call: TRBV6-1
clone_size: .
cdr3_aa: CASSDLGQRNSPLHF
cdr3_nt: TGTGCCAGCAGTGATCTGGGACAGCGGAATTCACCCCTCCACTTT

d_call: TRBD2
j_call: TRBJ2-1
v_call: TRBV5-5
clone_size: .
cdr3_aa: CASSLSGRAMNEQFF
cdr3_nt: TGTGCCAGCAGCTTGAGCGGGAGGGCCATGAATGAGCAGTTCTTC

d_call: .
j_call: TRBJ2-5
v_call: TRBV5-1
clone_size: .
cdr3_aa: CASSLGPQETQYF
cdr3_nt: TGCGCCAGCAGCTTGGGGCCCCAAGAGACCCAGTACTTC

d_call: .
j_call: TRBJ2-7
v_call: TRBV18
clone_size: .
cdr3_aa: CASSPTVSYEQYF
cdr3_nt: TGTGCCAGCTCACCGACAGTCTCCTACGAGCAGTACTTC

d_call: TRBD2
j_call: TRBJ2-3
v_call: TRBV7-8
clone_size: .
cdr3_aa: CASSLGLAGLADTQYF
cdr3_nt: TGTGCCAGCAGCTTAGGACTAGCGGGACTGGCAGATACGCAGTATTTT

d_call: TRBD2
j_call: TRBJ2-4
v_call: TRBV7-8
clone_size: .
cdr3_aa: CASSPWTSGRAGGKNIQYF
cdr3_nt: TGTGCCAGCAGCCCCTGGACTAGCGGGAGGGCCGGCGGCAAAAACATTCAGTACTTC

d_call: .
j_call: TRBJ2-1
v_call: TRBV6-6
clone_size: .
cdr3_aa: CASGGGAGGEQFF
cdr3_nt: TGTGCCAGTGGGGGCGGGGCAGGAGGTGAGCAGTTCTTC

d_call: TRBD2
j_call: TRBJ2-1
v_call: TRBV27
clone_size: .
cdr3_aa: CASSSVAGVAQFF
cdr3_nt: TGTGCCAGCAGTTCCGTGGCGGGAGTGGCGCAGTTCTTC

d_call: .
j_call: TRBJ1-2
v_call: TRBV5-5
clone_size: .
cdr3_aa: CASSLLTDANYGYTF
cdr3_nt: TGTGCCAGCAGCCTCTTGACGGACGCTAACTATGGCTACACCTTC

d_call: .
j_call: TRBJ2-4
v_call: TRBV6-4
clone_size: .
cdr3_aa: CASSEGGENIQYF
cdr3_nt: TGTGCCAGCAGTGAAGGTGGAGAAAACATTCAGTACTTC

d_call: TRBD1
j_call: TRBJ2-1
v_call: TRBV28
clone_size: .
cdr3_aa: CASSPPGPGGSYNEQFF
cdr3_nt: TGTGCCAGCAGTCCCCCTGGGCCAGGGGGCTCCTACAATGAGCAGTTCTTC

d_call: TRBD2
j_call: TRBJ2-1
v_call: TRBV5-1
clone_size: .
cdr3_aa: CASSSGLADYNEQFF
cdr3_nt: TGCGCCAGCAGCTCCGGACTAGCTGACTACAATGAGCAGTTCTTC

d_call: TRBD2
j_call: TRBJ2-5
v_call: TRBV10-3
clone_size: .
cdr3_aa: CAISVAGGGETQYF
cdr3_nt: TGTGCCATCAGTGTGGCGGGAGGGGGTGAGACCCAGTACTTC

d_call: TRBD1
j_call: TRBJ2-7
v_call: TRBV28
clone_size: .
cdr3_aa: CASGTGTGYSGEQYF
cdr3_nt: TGTGCCAGCGGAACCGGGACAGGCTATTCGGGCGAGCAGTACTTC

d_call: .
j_call: TRBJ1-2
v_call: TRBV19
clone_size: .
cdr3_aa: CATRPDDWRYGYTF
cdr3_nt: TGTGCCACCCGACCTGATGACTGGCGGTATGGCTACACCTTC